A single sample is the source of the 19 T cell receptor beta chains below, sequenced in a study of cytomegalovirus exposure and HLA in healthy donors. The primer mix had 60 Vbeta and 13 Jbeta primers. Assay: immunoSEQ multiplex PCR; the TCRdb copy retains only in-frame clones and omits some. The repertoire holds about 170,000 clones, with around 82% as singletons. Source material: PBMCs. Every receptor here comes from a male donor in good health and CMV-seronegative.

This clone has just one count. The V and J genes are TRBV29-1 and TRBJ1-5, with 11 bases identical to TRBD1. Germline V lookup: CDR1 SQVTM, CDR2 ANQGSEA. J gave up 4 bases and V 7 bases, and 3 bases lay outside the gene matches. This CDR3 is built from 13 residues. For the CDR3, the DNA is TGCAGCGGGGGACAGGGGGTAAATCAGCCCCAGCATTTT. Translation gives CSGGQGVNQPQHF.

This chain connects TRBV28 to TRBJ1-1, with D possibly matching TRBD1 (5 bases). Trimming shortened V by 10 bases and J by 0 bases, and 15 bases separated the two germline ends. The CDR3 spans 14 residues. Looked up from germline, CDR1 is MDHEN and CDR2 is SYDVKM. The DNA for the CDR3 is TGTGCCACGCGCCCCGGGACTTTGAACACTGAAGCTTTCTTT. Translation: CATRPGTLNTEAFF. Looking up the rest from reference TRBV28 and TRBJ1-1 gives the full variable domain: DVKVTQSSRYLVKRTGEKVFLECVQDMDHENMFWYRQDPGLGLRLIYFSYDVKMKEKGDIPEGYSVSREKKERFSLILESASTNQTSMYLCATRPGTLNTEAFFGQGTRLTVV.

The V call is TRBV5-4, the J call TRBJ2-3, with a tentative D call TRBD2 (5 bases). CDR1 SGHNT and CDR2 YYREEE come from the germline V gene (reference sequence). The V end lost 6 bases, the J end lost 4 bases, and 18 bases lay between the germline ends. The CDR3 extends over 15 amino acids. As DNA, the CDR3 is TGTGCCAGCATGAGATCGGGATTAAGGGCAGATACGCAGTATTTT. Encoded protein: CASMRSGLRADTQYF. Full variable domain (rest looked up from reference TRBV5-4 and TRBJ2-3): ETGVTQSPTHLIKTRGQQVTLRCSSQSGHNTVSWYQQALGQGPQFIFQYYREEENGRGNFPPRFSGLQFPNYSSELNVNALELDDSALYLCASMRSGLRADTQYFGPGTRLTVL.

J is TRBJ2-1 and V is TRBV27; 11 bases fit TRBD2. Germline V gene sequence: CDR1 MNHEY, CDR2 SMNVEV (reference sequence). The J segment lost 4 bases and the V segment lost 4 bases, leaving 15 bases of the junction unmatched. The CDR3 consists of 19 residues. This chain's CDR3 is CASSSQNLNGTSGYNEQFF. CDR3 nucleotides: TGTGCCAGCAGTTCCCAAAATTTAAATGGGACTAGCGGATACAATGAGCAGTTCTTC.

The rearrangement links TRBV5-1 to TRBJ1-5; D not certain. The germline V and J ends were trimmed by 0 bases and 4 bases, with 11 bases remaining between them. The CDR3 length is 15 residues. The germline CDR1 and CDR2 sequences are SGHRS and YFSETQ. The CDR3 here is CASSLDGIANQPQHF. For the CDR3, the DNA is TGCGCCAGCAGCTTGGACGGGATAGCAAATCAGCCCCAGCATTTT. Based on the CDR3 plus reference TRBV5-1 and TRBJ1-5, the full variable domain is KAGVTQTPRYLIKTRGQQVTLSCSPISGHRSVSWYQQTPGQGLQFLFEYFSETQRNKGNFPGRFSGRQFSNSRSEMNVSTLELGDSALYLCASSLDGIANQPQHFGDGTRLSIL.

The V call is TRBV2, the J call TRBJ1-3; D may be TRBD1 (6 bases). CDR3 length: 16 residues. Trimming stripped 6 bases from V and 5 bases from J, with 20 bases between. Germline values: CDR1 SNHLY, CDR2 FYNNEI. The CDR3 DNA reads as TGTGCCAGCAGCGATGGGAGGGGGGGCGAGAGAAACACCATATATTTT. As protein: CASSDGRGGERNTIYF.

This chain joins TRBV6-1 and TRBJ1-1; tentatively, D is TRBD1 (6 bases). The CDR3 has 14 residues. CDR1 and CDR2 (germline): MNHNS, SASEGT. V lost 6 bases and J lost 3, with 14 bases in between. In DNA form, the CDR3 reads TGTGCCAGCAGCCAACGGGACATCTACACTGAAGCTTTCTTT. Its translation is CASSQRDIYTEAFF.

V and J are TRBV11-3 and TRBJ2-2, with a possible D match to TRBD1 (6 bases). Germline CDR1 is SGHNT and CDR2 is YENEEA. V was shortened by 4 bases and J by 8 bases, with 14 bases between the two germline ends. The length of the CDR3 is 14 residues. CDR3 in DNA: TGTGCCAGCAGCTATCAGGGGAATACGGGGGAGCTGTTTTTT. Its protein is CASSYQGNTGELFF. Drawing the rest from reference TRBV11-3 and TRBJ2-2, the complete variable domain is EAGVVQSPRYKIIEKKQPVAFWCNPISGHNTLYWYLQNLGQGPELLIRYENEEAVDDSQLPKDRFSAERLKGVDSTLKIQPAELGDSAVYLCASSYQGNTGELFFGEGSRLTVL.

The rearrangement joins TRBV7-7 to TRBJ2-3, with 7 bases identical to TRBD1. The CDR3 is made up of 16 amino acids. Germline lookup yields CDR1 SSHAT and CDR2 FNYEAQ (reference sequence). V lost 5 bases and J lost 0; bases outside the gene matches: 8. The DNA for the CDR3 is TGTGCCAGCAGCCCCGGGTTGGACAGGAGCACAGATACGCAGTATTTT. Amino acids: CASSPGLDRSTDTQYF. The full variable domain, with the rest looked up from reference TRBV7-7 and TRBJ2-3, is GAGVSQSPRYKVTKRGQDVTLRCDPISSHATLYWYQQALGQGPEFLTYFNYEAQPDKSGLPSDRFSAERPEGSISTLTIQRTEQRDSAMYRCASSPGLDRSTDTQYFGPGTRLTVL.

The chain combines TRBV19 with TRBJ2-7; a possible D gene is TRBD1 (5 bases). The V end was cut by 2 bases, the J end by 9 bases, with 20 bases between. The CDR3 extends over 15 amino acids. Germline V gene sequence: CDR1 LNHDA, CDR2 SQIVND (reference sequence). CDR3 residues: CASSITGQGPPRQYF. CDR3 DNA: TGTGCCAGTAGTATAACCGGACAAGGCCCCCCACGGCAGTACTTC.

The genes are TRBV7-9 and TRBJ1-4; D is ambiguous. Germline V lookup: CDR1 SEHNR, CDR2 FQNEAQ (reference sequence). Between the trimmed V and J ends, which lost 5 bases and 3 bases, there was a span of 10 bases. This CDR3 comprises 14 residues. The DNA of the CDR3 is TGTGCCAGCAGCGGGCAGGACTCTAATGAAAAACTGTTTTTT. Its translation: CASSGQDSNEKLFF.

The DNA for the CDR3 is TGTGCCAGCAGTTACTCAATGGGGAGTAGCGGCTACACCTTC. Its protein is CASSYSMGSSGYTF. The chain uses TRBV6-5 and TRBJ1-2; unclear D gene. The CDR3 is made up of 14 amino acids. V lost 0 bases and J lost 8, with 13 bases in between. Germline values: CDR1 MNHEY, CDR2 SVGAGI.

The V gene is TRBV5-5, the J gene TRBJ2-3; 13 positions agree with TRBD2. The germline V gene has CDR1 SGHKS and CDR2 YYEKEE (reference sequence). The V gene end was trimmed by 4 bases and the J gene end by 6 bases; junction bases not matched to a gene: 8. This CDR3 spans 16 amino acids. CDR3 amino acids: CASSQGGLAGSDTQYF. DNA of the CDR3: TGTGCCAGCAGCCAGGGGGGACTAGCGGGATCGGATACGCAGTATTTT. Full variable domain (rest looked up from reference TRBV5-5 and TRBJ2-3): DAGVTQSPTHLIKTRGQQVTLRCSPISGHKSVSWYQQVLGQGPQFIFQYYEKEERGRGNFPDRFSARQFPNYSSELNVNALLLGDSALYLCASSQGGLAGSDTQYFGPGTRLTVL.

This chain connects TRBV5-1 to TRBJ2-7; possibly TRBD1 for D (6 bases). CDR1 and CDR2 (germline): SGHRS, YFSETQ. The CDR3 runs 16 residues. Trimming took 2 bases from V and 5 from J, leaving 20 bases between them. The CDR3 sequence: CASSFGILGDTNEQYF. The CDR3 coding sequence is TGCGCCAGCAGCTTCGGCATTTTGGGGGACACCAACGAGCAGTACTTC.

The chain couples TRBV7-7 to TRBJ2-5; 11 bases map to TRBD1. Germline V gene lookup returns CDR1 SSHAT and CDR2 FNYEAQ (reference sequence). With V trimmed by 5 bases and J by 4 bases, 9 bases remained unmatched. The CDR3 length is 16 residues. CDR3 residues: CASSATGQGDLETQYF. CDR3 DNA sequence: TGTGCCAGCAGCGCTACGGGACAGGGGGACTTAGAGACCCAGTACTTC. The full variable domain, rest sourced from reference TRBV7-7 and TRBJ2-5, is GAGVSQSPRYKVTKRGQDVTLRCDPISSHATLYWYQQALGQGPEFLTYFNYEAQPDKSGLPSDRFSAERPEGSISTLTIQRTEQRDSAMYRCASSATGQGDLETQYFGPGTRLLVL.

This clone was seen a single time. The rearrangement uses TRBV2 and TRBJ1-6, with 7 positions matching TRBD1. The CDR3 covers 13 residues. Germline CDR1 SNHLY, CDR2 FYNNEI. J lost 7 bases, V lost 10 bases, and 7 bases had no gene match. CDR3 nucleotides: TGTGCCAATAACCGGGACAGCAATTCACCCCTCCACTTT. Protein sequence: CANNRDSNSPLHF.

The count of this clone is one. This chain uses TRBV30 with TRBJ2-7; possible D gene TRBD1, 6 bases. This CDR3 has 13 amino acids. The V gene lost 4 bases and the J gene lost 2 bases, with 12 bases spanning the gap. CDR1 GTSNPN and CDR2 SVGIG come from the germline V gene (reference sequence). Here the CDR3 reads CAWNVQGTYEQYF. CDR3 in DNA: TGTGCCTGGAATGTACAGGGAACCTACGAGCAGTACTTC.

CDR3 residues: CASSLNGRESWESNQPQHF. The CDR3 region has the DNA TGTGCCAGCAGCTTAAACGGGCGGGAGTCTTGGGAAAGCAATCAGCCCCAGCATTTT. This chain links TRBV7-6 with TRBJ1-5; D unclear. Deletions cut 2 bases from V and 1 base from J, with 21 bases between. This CDR3 is 19 amino acids long. Germline assignment: CDR1 SGHVS and CDR2 FNYEAQ.

V and J are TRBV19 and TRBJ1-2; D might be TRBD1 (5 bases). Germline CDR1 and CDR2: LNHDA and SQIVND (reference sequence). The V and J ends lost 5 bases and 7 bases respectively, with 14 bases between them. CDR3 length equals 13 residues. The CDR3 protein is CASSPRTFGGYTF. CDR3 bases: TGTGCCAGTAGTCCGCGGACATTCGGTGGCTACACCTTC.